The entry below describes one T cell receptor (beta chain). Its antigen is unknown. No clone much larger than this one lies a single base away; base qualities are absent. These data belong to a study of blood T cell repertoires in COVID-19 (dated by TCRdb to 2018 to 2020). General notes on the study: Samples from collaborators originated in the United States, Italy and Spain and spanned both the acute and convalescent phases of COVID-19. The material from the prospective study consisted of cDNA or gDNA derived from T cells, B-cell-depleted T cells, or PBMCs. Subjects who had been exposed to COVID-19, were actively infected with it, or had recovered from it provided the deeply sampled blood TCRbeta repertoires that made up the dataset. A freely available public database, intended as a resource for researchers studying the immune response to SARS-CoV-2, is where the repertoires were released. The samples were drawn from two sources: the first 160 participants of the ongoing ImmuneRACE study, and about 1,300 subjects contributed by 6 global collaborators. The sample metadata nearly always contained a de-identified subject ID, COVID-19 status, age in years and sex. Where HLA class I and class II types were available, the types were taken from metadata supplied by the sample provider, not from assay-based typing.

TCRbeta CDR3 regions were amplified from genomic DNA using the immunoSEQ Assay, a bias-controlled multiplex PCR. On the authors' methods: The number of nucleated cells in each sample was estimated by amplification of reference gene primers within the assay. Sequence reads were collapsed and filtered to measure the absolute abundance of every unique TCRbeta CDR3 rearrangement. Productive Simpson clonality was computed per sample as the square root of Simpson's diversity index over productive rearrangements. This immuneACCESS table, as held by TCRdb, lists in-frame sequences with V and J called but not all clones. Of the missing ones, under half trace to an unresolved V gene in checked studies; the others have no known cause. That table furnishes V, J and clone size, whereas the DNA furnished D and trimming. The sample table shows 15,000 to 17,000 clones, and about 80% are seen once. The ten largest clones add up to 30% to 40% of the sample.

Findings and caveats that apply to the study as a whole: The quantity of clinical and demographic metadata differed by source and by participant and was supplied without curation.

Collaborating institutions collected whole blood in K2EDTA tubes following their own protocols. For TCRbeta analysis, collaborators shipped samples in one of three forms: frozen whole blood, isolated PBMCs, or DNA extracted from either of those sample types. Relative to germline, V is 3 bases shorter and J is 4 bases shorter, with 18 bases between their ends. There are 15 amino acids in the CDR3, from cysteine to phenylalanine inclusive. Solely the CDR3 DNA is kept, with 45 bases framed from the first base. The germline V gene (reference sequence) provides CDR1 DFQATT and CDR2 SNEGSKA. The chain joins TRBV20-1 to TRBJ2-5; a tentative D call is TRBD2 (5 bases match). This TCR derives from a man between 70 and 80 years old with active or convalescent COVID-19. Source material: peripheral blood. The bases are TGCAGTGCTAGTCAACAGAGGAGGTACGGAGAGACCCAGTACTTC. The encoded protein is CSASQQRRYGETQYF.